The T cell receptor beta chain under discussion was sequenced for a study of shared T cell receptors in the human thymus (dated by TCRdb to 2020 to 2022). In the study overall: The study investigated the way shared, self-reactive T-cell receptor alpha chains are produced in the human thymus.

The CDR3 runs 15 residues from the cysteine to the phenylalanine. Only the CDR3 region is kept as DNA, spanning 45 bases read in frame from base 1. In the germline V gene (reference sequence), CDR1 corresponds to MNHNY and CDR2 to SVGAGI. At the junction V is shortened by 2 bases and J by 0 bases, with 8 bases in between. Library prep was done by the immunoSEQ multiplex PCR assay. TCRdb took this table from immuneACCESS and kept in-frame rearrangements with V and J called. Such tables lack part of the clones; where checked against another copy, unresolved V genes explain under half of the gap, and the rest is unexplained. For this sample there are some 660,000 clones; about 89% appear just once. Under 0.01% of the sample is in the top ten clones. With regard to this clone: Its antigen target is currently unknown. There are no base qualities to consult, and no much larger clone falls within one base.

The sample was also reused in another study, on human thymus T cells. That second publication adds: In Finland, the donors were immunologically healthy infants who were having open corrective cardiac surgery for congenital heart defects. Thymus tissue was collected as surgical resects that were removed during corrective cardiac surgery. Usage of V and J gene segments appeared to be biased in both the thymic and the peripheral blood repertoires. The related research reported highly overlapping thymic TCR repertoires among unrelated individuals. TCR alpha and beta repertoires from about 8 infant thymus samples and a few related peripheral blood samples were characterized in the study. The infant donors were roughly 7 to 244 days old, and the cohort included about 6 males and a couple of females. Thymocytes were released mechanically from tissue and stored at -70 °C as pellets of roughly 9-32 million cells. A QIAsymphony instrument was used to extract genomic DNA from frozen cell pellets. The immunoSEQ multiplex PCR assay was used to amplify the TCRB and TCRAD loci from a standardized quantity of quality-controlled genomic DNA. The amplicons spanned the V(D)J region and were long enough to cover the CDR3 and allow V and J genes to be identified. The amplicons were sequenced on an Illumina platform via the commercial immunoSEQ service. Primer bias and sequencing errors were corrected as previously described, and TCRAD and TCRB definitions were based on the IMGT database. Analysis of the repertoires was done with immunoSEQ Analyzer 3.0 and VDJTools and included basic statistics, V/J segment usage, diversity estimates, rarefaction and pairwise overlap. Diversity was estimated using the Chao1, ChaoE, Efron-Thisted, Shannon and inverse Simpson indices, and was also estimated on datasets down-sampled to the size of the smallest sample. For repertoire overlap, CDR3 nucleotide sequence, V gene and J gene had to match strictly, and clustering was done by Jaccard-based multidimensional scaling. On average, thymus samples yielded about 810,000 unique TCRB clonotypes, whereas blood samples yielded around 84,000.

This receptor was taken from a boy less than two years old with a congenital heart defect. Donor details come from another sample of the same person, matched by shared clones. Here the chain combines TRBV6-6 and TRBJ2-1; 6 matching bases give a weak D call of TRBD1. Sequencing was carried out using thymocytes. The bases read TGTGCCAGCAGTTACGCAGGGGTCTCCTACAATGAGCAGTTCTTC. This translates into CASSYAGVSYNEQFF.